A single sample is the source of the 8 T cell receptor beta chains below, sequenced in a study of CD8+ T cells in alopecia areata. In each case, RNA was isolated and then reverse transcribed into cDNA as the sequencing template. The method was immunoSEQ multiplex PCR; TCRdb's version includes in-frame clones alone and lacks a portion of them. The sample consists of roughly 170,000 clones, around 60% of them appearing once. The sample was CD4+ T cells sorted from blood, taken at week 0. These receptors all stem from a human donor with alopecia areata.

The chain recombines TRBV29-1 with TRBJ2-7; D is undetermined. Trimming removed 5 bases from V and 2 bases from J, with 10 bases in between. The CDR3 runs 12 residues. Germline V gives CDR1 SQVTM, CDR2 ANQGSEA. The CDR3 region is CSVQPSTYEQYF. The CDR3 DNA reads TGCAGCGTTCAACCCAGCACCTACGAGCAGTACTTC.

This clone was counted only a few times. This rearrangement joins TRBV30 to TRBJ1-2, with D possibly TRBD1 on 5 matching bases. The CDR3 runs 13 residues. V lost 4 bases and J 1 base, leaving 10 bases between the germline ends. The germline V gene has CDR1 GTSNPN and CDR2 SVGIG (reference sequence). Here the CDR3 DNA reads TGTGCCTGGAATGTCCAGGGTAACTATGGCTACACCTTC. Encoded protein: CAWNVQGNYGYTF.

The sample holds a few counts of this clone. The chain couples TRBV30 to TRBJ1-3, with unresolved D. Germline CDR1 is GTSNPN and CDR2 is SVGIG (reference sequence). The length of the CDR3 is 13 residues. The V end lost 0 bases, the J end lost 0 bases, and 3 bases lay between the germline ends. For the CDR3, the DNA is TGTGCCTGGAGTGTGTTCTCTGGAAACACCATATATTTT. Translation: CAWSVFSGNTIYF.

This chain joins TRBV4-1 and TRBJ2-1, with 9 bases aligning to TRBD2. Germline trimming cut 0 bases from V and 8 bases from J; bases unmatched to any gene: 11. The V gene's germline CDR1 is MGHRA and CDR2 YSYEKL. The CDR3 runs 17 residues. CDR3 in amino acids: CASSQDGSSGGLYEQFF. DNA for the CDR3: TGCGCCAGCAGCCAAGATGGGAGTAGCGGGGGCTTGTATGAGCAGTTCTTC.

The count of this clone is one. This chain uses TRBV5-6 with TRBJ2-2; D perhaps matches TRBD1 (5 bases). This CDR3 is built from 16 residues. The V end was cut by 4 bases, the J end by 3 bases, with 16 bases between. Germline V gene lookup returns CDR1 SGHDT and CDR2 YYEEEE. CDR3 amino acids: CASSPGVRADTGELFF. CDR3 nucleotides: TGTGCCAGCAGCCCTGGAGTCAGGGCGGACACCGGGGAGCTGTTTTTT.

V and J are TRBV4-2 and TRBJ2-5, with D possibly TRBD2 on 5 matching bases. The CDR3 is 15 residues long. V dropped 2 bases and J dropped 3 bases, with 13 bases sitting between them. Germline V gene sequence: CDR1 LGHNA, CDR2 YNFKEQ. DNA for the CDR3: TGTGCCAGCAGCCAATCCGGTTCCGGGGAAGAGACCCAGTACTTC. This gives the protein CASSQSGSGEETQYF.

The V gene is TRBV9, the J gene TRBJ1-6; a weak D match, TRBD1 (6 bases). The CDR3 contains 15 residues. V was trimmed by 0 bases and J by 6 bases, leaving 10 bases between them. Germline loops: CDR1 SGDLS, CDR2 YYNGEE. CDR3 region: CASSVGGTPNSPLHF. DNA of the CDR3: TGTGCCAGCAGCGTAGGCGGGACACCTAATTCACCCCTCCACTTT.

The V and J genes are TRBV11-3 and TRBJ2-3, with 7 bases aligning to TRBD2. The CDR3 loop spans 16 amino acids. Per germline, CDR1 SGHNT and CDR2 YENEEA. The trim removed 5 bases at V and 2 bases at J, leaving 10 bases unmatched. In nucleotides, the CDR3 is TGTGCCAGCAGCCACCGCGTGGCGGGAGACACAGATACGCAGTATTTT. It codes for CASSHRVAGDTDTQYF.